This T cell receptor (beta chain) derives from a study of blood T cell repertoires in COVID-19. For the study at large: Sites across the United States, Italy and Spain contributed samples from acute and convalescent COVID-19.

Sequenced by immunoSEQ multiplex PCR; TCRdb stores in-frame clones only, minus some. Among roughly 330,000 clones, around 92% were seen once, and the ten largest hold under 6.5%. V lost 2 bases to trimming and J lost 4 bases; unmatched junction nucleotides: 1. The CDR3 consists of 13 residues. This clone was observed a few times. This CDR3 is also generated by other DNA sequences in the sample. The sample taken for sequencing was peripheral blood. The rearrangement joins TRBV12-3 or TRBV12-4 to TRBJ1-1; the match to TRBD1 covers 7 bases. The sequence was collected from a man between 18 and 35 years old who had recovered from COVID-19. CDR3 region: CASSLRGLTEAFF. Written as DNA, the CDR3 is TGTGCCAGCAGTTTAAGGGGGCTCACTGAAGCTTTCTTT.